This T cell receptor (beta chain) derives from a study of blood T cells in healthy people across ages. Points from the study as a whole: Researchers deemed the diversity estimates from one million T cells underestimates.

The CDR3 sequence is 15 residues long. Trimming took 2 bases from V and 0 from J, leaving 10 bases between them. The germline V gene encodes CDR1 DFQATT and CDR2 SNEGSKA (reference sequence). This clonotype has just a few counts. Antigen unknown. Next came a second PCR, run for about 6 to 11 cycles, which used a sample-barcoded 5' primer along with a J-beta primer mix. A template-switch adaptor with 12 random nucleotides tagged each cDNA molecule. TCRdb re-called the 5' RACE reads with MiXCR, one entry per CDR3 protein. The sample records 550,000 to 650,000 distinct CDR3 sequences, approximately 30% being singletons.

The clonotype originates from a woman older than 75 in good health. The specimen sequenced was blood. V is TRBV20-1 and J is TRBJ2-2, with a weak D call TRBD1 (6 bases). CDR3 bases: TGCAGTGCTAGACGACAGGAAACGAACACCGGGGAGCTGTTTTTT. It encodes CSARRQETNTGELFF.